This T cell receptor (beta chain) was sequenced for a study of T cell repertoires in cytomegalovirus infection. Study at large: Carrying CMV and the relevant HLA type showed in public TCR beta signatures.

TCRdb used MiXCR to reprocess the reads, holding one entry per CDR3 protein. The table records around 440,000 distinct CDR3 sequences, about 11% of them present only once. Germline lookup yields CDR1 SGDLS and CDR2 YYNGEE. V shed 0 bases, J shed 11 bases, and the junction held 6 bases outside the gene matches. The CDR3 loop spans 13 amino acids. The chain uses TRBV9 and TRBJ1-1; 8 nucleotides agree with TRBD1. Sequenced: PBMCs. This TCR derives from a human donor in good health (CMV status not recorded). Some clones in this sample may be carry-over from other donors' samples. Here the CDR3 reads CASSVGDRRAAFF. The CDR3 region has the DNA TGTGCCAGCAGCGTAGGGGACAGGCGCGCCGCTTTCTTT.